A single sample is the source of the 7 T cell receptor beta chains below, sequenced in a study of T cells in Graves' hyperthyroidism and ophthalmopathy. Authors of the study amplified TCR beta CDR3 regions from RNA transcripts. Researchers ran a first-round RT-PCR on the TCR CDR3 using the HTBI primer set. MiXCR, run by TCRdb on the multiplex PCR reads, gives a single entry per CDR3 protein. The sample has 50,000 to 60,000 distinct CDR3 sequences; about 50% are singletons. Sequencing input: blood. Receptors were obtained from a woman younger than 45 with Graves' ophthalmopathy.

As regards this clonotype: This could be a read error, since a much larger clone is one nucleotide away. The chain recombines TRBV28 with TRBJ2-1, with 12 bases fitting TRBD2. From germline, CDR1 is MDHEN and CDR2 SYDVKM. Losses at the gene ends were 1 base for V and 8 bases for J; bases not matched to a gene: 9. This CDR3 is 17 amino acids long. The CDR3 nucleotides are TGTGCCAGCAGTTTATACCGAGGACTAGCGGGAAGCGATGAGCAGTTCTTC. Translated: CASSLYRGLAGSDEQFF. Full variable domain (rest looked up from reference TRBV28 and TRBJ2-1): DVKVTQSSRYLVKRTGEKVFLECVQDMDHENMFWYRQDPGLGLRLIYFSYDVKMKEKGDIPEGYSVSREKKERFSLILESASTNQTSMYLCASSLYRGLAGSDEQFFGPGTRLTVL.

As for this clonotype: Being one base from a much bigger clone, this may be a read error. The rearrangement links TRBV6-5 to TRBJ1-1; D perhaps matches TRBD1 (6 bases). From germline, CDR1 is MNHEY and CDR2 SVGAGI. The CDR3 spans 14 residues. Trimming cost V 2 bases and J 1 base, with 8 bases left between them. The CDR3 reads CASSYGGANTEAFF. The CDR3 DNA is TGTGCCAGCAGTTACGGGGGGGCGAACACTGAAGCTTTCTTT.

This clonotype was observed many times. This chain joins TRBV5-1 and TRBJ2-5; the D is unclear. Germline V lookup: CDR1 SGHRS, CDR2 YFSETQ. Trimming stripped 0 bases from V and 2 bases from J, with 5 bases between. The CDR3 has 13 residues. CDR3 sequence: CASSLAVQETQYF. Written as DNA, the CDR3 is TGCGCCAGCAGCTTGGCGGTACAAGAGACCCAGTACTTC.

This clonotype was detected ten times or more. The V and J genes are TRBV7-9 and TRBJ2-1, with D tentatively TRBD1 (6 bases). Germline V gene lookup returns CDR1 SEHNR and CDR2 FQNEAQ (reference sequence). This CDR3 has 20 amino acids. The V gene lost 4 bases and the J gene lost 2 bases, with 27 bases spanning the gap. The CDR3 protein is CASSSVLPLRDIKTYNEQFF. The CDR3 region has the DNA TGTGCCAGCAGCTCGGTCCTGCCTCTCCGGGACATTAAAACCTACAATGAGCAGTTCTTC.

Worth noting for this clonotype: The DNA is omitted, as the CDR3 cannot be located on it reliably, and the CDR3 follows TCRdb's listing. The rearrangement links TRBV9 to TRBJ1-1; TRBD1, as called in the table, went unchecked against the DNA. The CDR3 spans 24 residues, counting both ends. CDR1 and CDR2 (germline): SGDLS, YYNGEE. This chain's CDR3 is CASSALQGNEQFFGPGSMNTEAFF.

CDR3 in amino acids: CASSLRPQGFF. The CDR3 bases are TGCGCCAGCAGCTTAAGGCCACAGGGTTTCTTT. The gene calls are TRBV5-1 and TRBJ1-1; possibly TRBD1 for D (6 bases). The CDR3 is 11 residues long. CDR1 SGHRS and CDR2 YFSETQ come from the germline V gene. Trimming stripped 2 bases from V and 13 bases from J, with 12 bases between.

At least ten counts were recorded for this clonotype. The chain has TRBV10-3 and TRBJ2-3; tentative D call: TRBD2 (6 bases). The CDR3 runs to 14 residues. Germline lookup yields CDR1 ENHRY and CDR2 SYGVKD. Trimming removed 6 bases from V and 2 bases from J, with 12 bases in between. This CDR3 is CAISPGLITDTQYF. The CDR3 bases are TGTGCCATCAGCCCCGGACTAATCACAGATACGCAGTATTTT.